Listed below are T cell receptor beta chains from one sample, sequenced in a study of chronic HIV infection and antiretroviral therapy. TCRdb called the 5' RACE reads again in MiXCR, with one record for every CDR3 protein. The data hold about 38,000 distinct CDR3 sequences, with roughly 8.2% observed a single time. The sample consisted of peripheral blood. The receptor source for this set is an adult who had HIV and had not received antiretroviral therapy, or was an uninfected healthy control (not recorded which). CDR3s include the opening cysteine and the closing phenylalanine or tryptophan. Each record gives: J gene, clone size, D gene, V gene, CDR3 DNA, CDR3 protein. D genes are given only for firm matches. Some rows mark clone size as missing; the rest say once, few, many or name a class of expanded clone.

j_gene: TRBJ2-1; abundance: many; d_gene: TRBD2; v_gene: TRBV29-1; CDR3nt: TGCAGCGCGATCCCCGGGACTAGCGGGGACAATGAGCAGTTCTTC; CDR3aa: CSAIPGTSGDNEQFF
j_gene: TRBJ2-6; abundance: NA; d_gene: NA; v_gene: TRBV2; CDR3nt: TGTGCCAGCAGAATCGGAAGCTCTGGGGCCAACGTCCTGACTTTC; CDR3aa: CASRIGSSGANVLTF
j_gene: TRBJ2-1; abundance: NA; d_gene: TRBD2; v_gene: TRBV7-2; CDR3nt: TGTGCCAGCAGCTTAGCGTCTAGCGGAGACTACAATGAGCAGTTCTTC; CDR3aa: CASSLASSGDYNEQFF
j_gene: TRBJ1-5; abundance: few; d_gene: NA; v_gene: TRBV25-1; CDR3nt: TGTGCCAGCAGTGAATCTGAGGGGCATCAGCCCCAGCATTTT; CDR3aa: CASSESEGHQPQHF
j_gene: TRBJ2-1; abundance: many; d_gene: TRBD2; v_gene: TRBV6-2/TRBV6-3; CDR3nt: TGTGCCGCTCAGTTAAATAGCGGGAGTGCGGATGAGCAGTTCTTC; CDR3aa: CAAQLNSGSADEQFF
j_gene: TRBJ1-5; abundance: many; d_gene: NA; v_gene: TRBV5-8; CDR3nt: TGTGCCAGCAGCTTGTGGGGAGGGGGCAATCAGCCCCAGCATTTT; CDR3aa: CASSLWGGGNQPQHF
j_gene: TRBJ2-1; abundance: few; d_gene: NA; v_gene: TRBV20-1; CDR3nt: TGCAGTGCTAGACCCCCCCTCCCCTACAATGAGCAGTTCTTC; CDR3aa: CSARPPLPYNEQFF
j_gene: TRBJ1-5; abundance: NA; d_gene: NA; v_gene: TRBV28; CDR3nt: TGTGCCAGCAGCTCTGCTCCCACCCAAGTGAGCAATCAGCCCCAGCATTTT; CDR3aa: CASSSAPTQVSNQPQHF
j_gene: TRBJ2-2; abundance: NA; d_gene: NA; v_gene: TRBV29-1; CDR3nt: TGCAGCGTTGAAGATGGGTATGGCGGGGAGCTGTTTTTT; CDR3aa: CSVEDGYGGELFF
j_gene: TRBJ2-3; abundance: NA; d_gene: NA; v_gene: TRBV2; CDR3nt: TGTGCCAGCAGTGAATCCACCACCGCAGATACGCAGTATTTT; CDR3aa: CASSESTTADTQYF
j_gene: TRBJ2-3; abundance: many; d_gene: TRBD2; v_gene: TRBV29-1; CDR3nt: TGCAGCACCCCGGGGACTAGCGGGAGACCAGATACGCAGTATTTT; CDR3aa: CSTPGTSGRPDTQYF
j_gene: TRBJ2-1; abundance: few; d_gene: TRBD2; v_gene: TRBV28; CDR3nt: TGTGCCAGCACCGGGGAGGGCCACTTTAACTACAATGAGCAGTTCTTC; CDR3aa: CASTGEGHFNYNEQFF
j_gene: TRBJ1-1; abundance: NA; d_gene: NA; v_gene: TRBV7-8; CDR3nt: TGTGCCAGCAGCTTAAGGACCTTGAACACTGAAACTTTCTTT; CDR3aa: CASSLRTLNTETFF
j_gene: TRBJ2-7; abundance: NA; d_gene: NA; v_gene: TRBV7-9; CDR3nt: TGTGCCGGCAGCTTGGGTAGCTCCTACGAGCAGTACTTC; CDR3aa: CAGSLGSSYEQYF
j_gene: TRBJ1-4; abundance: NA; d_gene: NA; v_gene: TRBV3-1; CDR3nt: TGTGCCAGCAGCCAAGATGACTGGGATGAAAAACTGTTTTTT; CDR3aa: CASSQDDWDEKLFF
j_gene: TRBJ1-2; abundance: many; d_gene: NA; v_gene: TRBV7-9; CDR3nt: TGTGCCAGCAGCTTGGGGTTCGATTATGGCTACACCTTC; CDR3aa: CASSLGFDYGYTF
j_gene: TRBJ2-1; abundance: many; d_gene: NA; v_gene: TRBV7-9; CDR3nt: TGTGCCAGCAGCCCACGAGGCGGGACCGAGGAGCAGTTCTTC; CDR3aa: CASSPRGGTEEQFF
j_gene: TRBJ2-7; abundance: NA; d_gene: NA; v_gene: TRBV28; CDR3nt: TGTGCCAGCCTCGATCCAGGGTACGAGCAGTACTTC; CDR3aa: CASLDPGYEQYF
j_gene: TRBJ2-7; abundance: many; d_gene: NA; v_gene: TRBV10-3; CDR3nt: TGTGCCATCAGGGGGGTGTATCCCTACGAGCAGTACTTC; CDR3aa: CAIRGVYPYEQYF
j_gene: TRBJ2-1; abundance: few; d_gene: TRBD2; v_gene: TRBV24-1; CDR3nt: TGTGCCACCAGTCCCACGTTAGCGGGACCAAACAATGAGCAGTTCTTC; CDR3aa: CATSPTLAGPNNEQFF
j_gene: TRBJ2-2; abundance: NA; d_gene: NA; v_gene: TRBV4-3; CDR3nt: TGCGCCAGCAGCCAAGAAGCGGGTACCGGGGAGCTGTTTTTT; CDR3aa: CASSQEAGTGELFF
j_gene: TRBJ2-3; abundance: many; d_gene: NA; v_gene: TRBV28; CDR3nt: TGTGCCAGCAGTTTTAGTCGGGGCGGCACAGATACGCAGTATTTT; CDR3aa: CASSFSRGGTDTQYF
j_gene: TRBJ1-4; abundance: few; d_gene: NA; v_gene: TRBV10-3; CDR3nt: TGTGCCATCAGGGGCAATCTAGATGAAAAACTGTTTTTT; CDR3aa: CAIRGNLDEKLFF
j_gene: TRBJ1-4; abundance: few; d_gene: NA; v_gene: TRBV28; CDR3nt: TGTGCCAGCAGGGGGGGGGTAGTGGAAAAACTGTTTTTT; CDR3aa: CASRGGVVEKLFF
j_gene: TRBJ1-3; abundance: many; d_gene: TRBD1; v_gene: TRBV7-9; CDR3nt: TGTGCCACCCCTGGCGGGACAGCCTCTTCTGGAAACACCATATATTTT; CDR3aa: CATPGGTASSGNTIYF
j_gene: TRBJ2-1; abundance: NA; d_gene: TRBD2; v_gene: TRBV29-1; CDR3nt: TGCAGCGCCTGGACAGGGACTAGCGTATACAATGAGCAGTTCTTC; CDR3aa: CSAWTGTSVYNEQFF
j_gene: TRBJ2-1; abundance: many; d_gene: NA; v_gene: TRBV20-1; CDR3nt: TGCAGTGCTAGAGTCGCGGGATTGCGCAGCTGGACCAATGAGCAGTTCTTC; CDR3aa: CSARVAGLRSWTNEQFF
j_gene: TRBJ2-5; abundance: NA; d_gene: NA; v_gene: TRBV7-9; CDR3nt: TGTGCCAGCAGCACCGCGACAGCGCTACAAGAGACCCAGTACTTC; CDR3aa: CASSTATALQETQYF
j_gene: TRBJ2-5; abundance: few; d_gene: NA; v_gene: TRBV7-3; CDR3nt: TGTGCCAGCAGCTTATACAGGGACGAGACCCAGTACTTC; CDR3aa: CASSLYRDETQYF
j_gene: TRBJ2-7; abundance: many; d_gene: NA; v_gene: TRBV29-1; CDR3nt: TGCAGCGTTGAGGGCAGATACGAGCAGTACTTC; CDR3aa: CSVEGRYEQYF
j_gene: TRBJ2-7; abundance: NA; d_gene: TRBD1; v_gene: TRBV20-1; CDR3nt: TGCAGTGCTCCCCGCCAGGGGGCCACTTACGAGCAGTACTTC; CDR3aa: CSAPRQGATYEQYF
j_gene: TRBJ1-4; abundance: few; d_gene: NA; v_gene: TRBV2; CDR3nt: TGTGCCAGCAGCGCGACGCGAGGATGGGATGAAAAACTGTTTTTT; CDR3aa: CASSATRGWDEKLFF
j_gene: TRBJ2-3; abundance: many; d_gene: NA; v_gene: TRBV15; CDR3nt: TGTGCCACCAGCACTGGACAGCTCACAGATACGCAGTATTTT; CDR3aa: CATSTGQLTDTQYF
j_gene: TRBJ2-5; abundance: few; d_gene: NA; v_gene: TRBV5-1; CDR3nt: TGCGCCAGATCCCATAATGCAGGCGGGGAGACCCAGTACTTC; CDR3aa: CARSHNAGGETQYF
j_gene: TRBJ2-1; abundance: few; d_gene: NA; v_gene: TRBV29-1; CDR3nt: TGCAGCGTTGCCTCTCTCCCTGAAGGGGAGCAGTTCTTC; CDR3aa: CSVASLPEGEQFF
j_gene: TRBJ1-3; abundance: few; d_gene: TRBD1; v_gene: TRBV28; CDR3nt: TGTGCCAGCCGGGACAGGGCTAGAAACACCATATATTTT; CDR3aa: CASRDRARNTIYF
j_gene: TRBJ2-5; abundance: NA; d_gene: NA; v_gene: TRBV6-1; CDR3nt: TGTGCCAGCAGTGAGGGGGAGGCCCAAGAGACCCAGTACTTC; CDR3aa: CASSEGEAQETQYF
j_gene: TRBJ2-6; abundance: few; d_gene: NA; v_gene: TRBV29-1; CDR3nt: TGCAGCGTTAGGGGTCCAGGGTCTGGGGCCAACGTCCTGACTTTC; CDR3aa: CSVRGPGSGANVLTF
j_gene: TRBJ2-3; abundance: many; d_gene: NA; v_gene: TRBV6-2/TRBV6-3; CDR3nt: TGTGCCAGCAAGGACTTAGGGAACACAGATACGCAGTATTTT; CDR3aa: CASKDLGNTDTQYF
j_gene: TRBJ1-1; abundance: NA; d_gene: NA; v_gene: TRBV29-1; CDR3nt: TGCAGCGTTAGACTCCAGTGGAACACTGAAGCTTTCTTT; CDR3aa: CSVRLQWNTEAFF
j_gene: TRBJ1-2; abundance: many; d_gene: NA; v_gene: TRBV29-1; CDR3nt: TGCAGCGCTGGGACAATCGGCTATGGCTACACCTTC; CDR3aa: CSAGTIGYGYTF
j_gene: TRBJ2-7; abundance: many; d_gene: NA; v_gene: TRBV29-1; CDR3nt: TGCAGCGTTGGCGCGGGGTCTGCCTACGAGCAGTACTTC; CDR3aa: CSVGAGSAYEQYF
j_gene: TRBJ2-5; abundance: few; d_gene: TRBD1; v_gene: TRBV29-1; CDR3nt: TGCAGCGTTGCTGGACAGGGGCGAGAGACCCAGTACTTC; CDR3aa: CSVAGQGRETQYF
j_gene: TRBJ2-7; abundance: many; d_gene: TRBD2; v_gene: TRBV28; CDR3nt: TGTGCCAGCAGTGCGGGACTAGCGGGAGTCAACGAGCAGTACTTC; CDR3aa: CASSAGLAGVNEQYF
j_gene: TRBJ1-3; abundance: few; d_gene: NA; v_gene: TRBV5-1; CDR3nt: TGCGCCAGCAGCTTCGGAAACACCATATATTTT; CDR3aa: CASSFGNTIYF
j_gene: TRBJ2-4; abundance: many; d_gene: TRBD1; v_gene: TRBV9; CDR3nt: TGTGCCAGCAGCGTAGATGGACAGGGGGGACATAGGATTCAGTACTTC; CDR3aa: CASSVDGQGGHRIQYF
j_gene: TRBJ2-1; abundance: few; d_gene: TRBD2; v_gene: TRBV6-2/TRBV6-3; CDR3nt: TGTGCCAGCAGTTACTCCCTAGCGGGAGGGAATGAGCAGTTCTTC; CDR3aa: CASSYSLAGGNEQFF
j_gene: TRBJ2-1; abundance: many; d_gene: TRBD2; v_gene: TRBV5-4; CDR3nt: TGTGCCAGCAGCCCATGGACTAGCGGGAGTAATGAGCAGTTCTTC; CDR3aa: CASSPWTSGSNEQFF
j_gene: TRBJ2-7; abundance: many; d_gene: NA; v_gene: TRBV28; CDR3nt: TGTGCCAGCAGTCCCCTAGGGGGATCCTACGAGCAGTACTTC; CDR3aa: CASSPLGGSYEQYF
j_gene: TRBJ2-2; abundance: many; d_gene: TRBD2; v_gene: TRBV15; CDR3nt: TGTGCCATCGCGGGGAGGGAACAGACCGGGGAGCTGTTTTTT; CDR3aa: CAIAGREQTGELFF
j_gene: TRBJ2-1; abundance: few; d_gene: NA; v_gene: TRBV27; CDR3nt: TGTGCCAGCAGTCCTAGCGTCTCCTACAATGAGCAGTTCTTC; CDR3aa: CASSPSVSYNEQFF
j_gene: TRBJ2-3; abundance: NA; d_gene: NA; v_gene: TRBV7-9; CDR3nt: TGTGCCAGCAGCTTAGCAGGGAACACTACGCAGTATTTT; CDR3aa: CASSLAGNTTQYF
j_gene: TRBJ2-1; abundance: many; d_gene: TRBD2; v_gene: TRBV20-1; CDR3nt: TGCAGTGCCCGAACCCTAGCGGGTGTTGCCAATGAGCAGTTCTTC; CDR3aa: CSARTLAGVANEQFF
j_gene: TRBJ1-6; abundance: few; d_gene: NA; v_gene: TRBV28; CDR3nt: TGTGCCAGCACCGAAAGCTCCTATAATTCACCCCTCCACTTT; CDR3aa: CASTESSYNSPLHF
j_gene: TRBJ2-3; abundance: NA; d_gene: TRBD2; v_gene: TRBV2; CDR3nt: TGTGCCAGCAGTGGGGCGGGAGGTAGAGATACGCAGTATTTT; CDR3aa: CASSGAGGRDTQYF
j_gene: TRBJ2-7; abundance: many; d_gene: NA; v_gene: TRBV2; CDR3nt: TGTGCCAGCAGTTCGGGGTCCCACGAGCAGTACTTC; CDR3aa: CASSSGSHEQYF
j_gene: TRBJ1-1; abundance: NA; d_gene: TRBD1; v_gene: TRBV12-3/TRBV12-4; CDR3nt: TGTGCCAGCAGCCGAACCGACAGGGTAGGCACTGAAGCTTTCTTT; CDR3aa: CASSRTDRVGTEAFF